This is a list of T cell receptor beta chains from one sample in a study of blood T cell repertoires in COVID-19. Sequenced by immunoSEQ multiplex PCR; TCRdb stores in-frame clones only, minus some. The top ten clones hold less than 25% of a sample with roughly 39,000 clones, around 86% of them seen once. What was sequenced was peripheral blood. All receptors derive from a man aged 50 or older with active or convalescent COVID-19. The CDR3 runs from the conserved cysteine through the conserved F or W. The order of the fields is CDR3 length, J gene, D gene, V gene, clone size, CDR3 protein, CDR3 DNA. D genes are given only for firm matches. Clone size is given for some rows only: seen once, a few or many times, or a class if the clone is expanded.

len: 17
j_gene: TRBJ2-6
d_gene: -
v_gene: TRBV5-6
abundance: -
CDR3aa: CASSYGHSTSGANVLTF
CDR3nt: TGTGCCAGCAGCTACGGACATAGTACCTCTGGGGCCAACGTCCTGACTTTC

len: 14
j_gene: TRBJ1-2
d_gene: TRBD1
v_gene: TRBV18
abundance: once
CDR3aa: CASSPPGGNYGYTF
CDR3nt: TGTGCCAGCTCACCGCCAGGGGGCAACTATGGCTACACCTTC

len: 14
j_gene: TRBJ1-5
d_gene: -
v_gene: TRBV3-1/TRBV3-2
abundance: -
CDR3aa: CASSQGHINQPQHF
CDR3nt: TGTGCCAGCAGCCAAGGACATATCAATCAGCCCCAGCATTTT

len: 14
j_gene: TRBJ2-2
d_gene: TRBD1
v_gene: TRBV9
abundance: -
CDR3aa: CASSGGQGIGELFF
CDR3nt: TGTGCCAGCAGCGGGGGACAGGGGATCGGGGAGCTGTTTTTT

len: 13
j_gene: TRBJ1-5
d_gene: -
v_gene: TRBV6-5
abundance: -
CDR3aa: CASGQNSNQPQHF
CDR3nt: TGTGCCAGCGGACAGAATAGCAATCAGCCCCAGCATTTT

len: 13
j_gene: TRBJ2-3
d_gene: -
v_gene: TRBV28
abundance: -
CDR3aa: CASTPETRDTQYF
CDR3nt: TGTGCCAGCACCCCAGAGACTCGAGATACGCAGTATTTT

len: 14
j_gene: TRBJ1-6
d_gene: TRBD1
v_gene: TRBV14
abundance: -
CDR3aa: CASRGQGTHSPLHF
CDR3nt: TGTGCCAGCAGGGGACAGGGTACGCATTCACCCCTCCACTTT

len: 14
j_gene: TRBJ1-6
d_gene: -
v_gene: TRBV11-2
abundance: -
CDR3aa: CASSRWTRTEPLHF
CDR3nt: TGTGCCAGCAGCCGATGGACACGGACGGAGCCCCTCCACTTT

len: 15
j_gene: TRBJ2-2
d_gene: -
v_gene: TRBV5-8
abundance: -
CDR3aa: CASSLGQWLSGELFF
CDR3nt: TGTGCCAGCAGCTTGGGACAGTGGCTCTCCGGGGAGCTGTTTTTT

len: 14
j_gene: TRBJ2-5
d_gene: TRBD2
v_gene: TRBV5-1
abundance: -
CDR3aa: CASRLAGGQETQYF
CDR3nt: TGCGCCAGCAGACTAGCGGGGGGCCAAGAGACCCAGTACTTC

len: 15
j_gene: TRBJ2-1
d_gene: -
v_gene: TRBV28
abundance: -
CDR3aa: CASSLGGTYYNEQFF
CDR3nt: TGTGCCAGCAGTTTAGGAGGGACCTACTACAATGAGCAGTTCTTC

len: 17
j_gene: TRBJ1-5
d_gene: TRBD1
v_gene: TRBV5-6
abundance: -
CDR3aa: CASSLWETGIPYQPQHF
CDR3nt: TGTGCCAGCAGCTTGTGGGAGACAGGGATCCCCTATCAGCCCCAGCATTTT

len: 13
j_gene: TRBJ2-1
d_gene: TRBD1
v_gene: TRBV27
abundance: -
CDR3aa: CASSPQGASEQFF
CDR3nt: TGTGCCAGCAGCCCACAGGGGGCTAGTGAGCAGTTCTTC

len: 13
j_gene: TRBJ1-1
d_gene: -
v_gene: TRBV9
abundance: -
CDR3aa: CASSSPWNTEAFF
CDR3nt: TGTGCCAGCAGCTCCCCCTGGAACACTGAAGCTTTCTTT

len: 13
j_gene: TRBJ1-5
d_gene: -
v_gene: TRBV19
abundance: -
CDR3aa: CASRPAGAQPQHF
CDR3nt: TGTGCCAGTAGACCCGCAGGGGCTCAGCCCCAGCATTTT

len: 14
j_gene: TRBJ2-1
d_gene: TRBD2
v_gene: TRBV5-1
abundance: -
CDR3aa: CASSLSGGRDEQFF
CDR3nt: TGCGCCAGCAGCTTGAGCGGGGGGCGGGATGAGCAGTTCTTC

len: 15
j_gene: TRBJ1-1
d_gene: TRBD1
v_gene: TRBV6-5
abundance: -
CDR3aa: CASSPLGQLNTEAFF
CDR3nt: TGTGCCAGCAGCCCCCTGGGACAGCTCAACACTGAAGCTTTCTTT

len: 15
j_gene: TRBJ2-5
d_gene: -
v_gene: TRBV3-1/TRBV3-2
abundance: -
CDR3aa: CASSPSHNPEQTQYF
CDR3nt: TGTGCCAGCAGCCCTAGCCACAACCCCGAGCAGACCCAGTACTTC

len: 15
j_gene: TRBJ2-1
d_gene: -
v_gene: TRBV7-8
abundance: few
CDR3aa: CASSLAPGEHNEQFF
CDR3nt: TGTGCCAGCAGCTTAGCTCCAGGGGAACACAATGAGCAGTTCTTC

len: 14
j_gene: TRBJ1-4
d_gene: TRBD1
v_gene: TRBV7-8
abundance: -
CDR3aa: CASSHTGGNEKLFF
CDR3nt: TGTGCCAGCAGTCACACAGGGGGGAATGAAAAACTGTTTTTT

len: 14
j_gene: TRBJ2-3
d_gene: -
v_gene: TRBV28
abundance: -
CDR3aa: CASTPGGKTDTQYF
CDR3nt: TGTGCCAGCACCCCGGGCGGGAAAACAGATACGCAGTATTTT

len: 13
j_gene: TRBJ1-1
d_gene: -
v_gene: TRBV4-1
abundance: few
CDR3aa: CASSQSINTEAFF
CDR3nt: TGCGCCAGCAGCCAAAGCATAAACACTGAAGCTTTCTTT

len: 14
j_gene: TRBJ2-7
d_gene: TRBD2
v_gene: TRBV4-2
abundance: once
CDR3aa: CATKPTSGLEEQYF
CDR3nt: TGTGCCACTAAACCCACTAGCGGCCTGGAGGAGCAGTACTTC

len: 17
j_gene: TRBJ1-3
d_gene: TRBD1
v_gene: TRBV7-8
abundance: -
CDR3aa: CASSLERGQGAGNTIYF
CDR3nt: TGTGCCAGCAGCTTAGAGAGGGGGCAGGGAGCTGGAAACACCATATATTTT

len: 12
j_gene: TRBJ2-1
d_gene: TRBD2
v_gene: TRBV11-3
abundance: -
CDR3aa: CASSFPRGVQFF
CDR3nt: TGTGCCAGCAGCTTCCCTCGGGGGGTGCAGTTCTTC

len: 16
j_gene: TRBJ1-4
d_gene: -
v_gene: TRBV2
abundance: -
CDR3aa: CASSAASGPRGEKLFF
CDR3nt: TGTGCCAGCAGTGCTGCTTCCGGCCCCAGGGGTGAAAAACTGTTTTTT

len: 14
j_gene: TRBJ1-1
d_gene: -
v_gene: TRBV19
abundance: -
CDR3aa: CASSQQGLNTEAFF
CDR3nt: TGTGCCAGTAGTCAACAGGGATTGAACACTGAAGCTTTCTTT

len: 15
j_gene: TRBJ1-5
d_gene: TRBD1
v_gene: TRBV6-5
abundance: -
CDR3aa: CASKGGQVVNQPQHF
CDR3nt: TGTGCCAGCAAGGGCGGACAGGTAGTCAATCAGCCCCAGCATTTT

len: 14
j_gene: TRBJ1-5
d_gene: -
v_gene: TRBV11-2
abundance: -
CDR3aa: CASSLDGGDQPQHF
CDR3nt: TGTGCCAGCAGCTTAGACGGGGGGGATCAGCCCCAGCATTTT

len: 15
j_gene: TRBJ2-2
d_gene: -
v_gene: TRBV18
abundance: once
CDR3aa: CASSPPPYSTGELFF
CDR3nt: TGTGCCAGCTCACCACCCCCGTACAGCACCGGGGAGCTGTTTTTT

len: 16
j_gene: TRBJ1-3
d_gene: -
v_gene: TRBV7-8
abundance: -
CDR3aa: CASSPEGGARRNTIYF
CDR3nt: TGTGCCAGCAGCCCAGAGGGCGGGGCACGAAGGAACACCATATATTTT

len: 16
j_gene: TRBJ2-1
d_gene: TRBD2
v_gene: TRBV4-1
abundance: -
CDR3aa: CASSQERGLAWNEQFF
CDR3nt: TGCGCCAGCAGCCAAGAGAGGGGACTAGCGTGGAATGAGCAGTTCTTC

len: 17
j_gene: TRBJ2-5
d_gene: -
v_gene: TRBV4-2
abundance: -
CDR3aa: CASSQAVADRWRETQYF
CDR3nt: TGTGCCAGCAGCCAAGCTGTAGCGGATCGGTGGCGAGAGACCCAGTACTTC

len: 13
j_gene: TRBJ1-1
d_gene: -
v_gene: TRBV11-3
abundance: -
CDR3aa: CASSSQGNTEAFF
CDR3nt: TGTGCCAGCAGCTCTCAGGGGAACACTGAAGCTTTCTTT

len: 15
j_gene: TRBJ2-7
d_gene: TRBD1
v_gene: TRBV7-2
abundance: -
CDR3aa: CASSSTWDSWYEQYF
CDR3nt: TGTGCCAGCAGCTCCACGTGGGACAGTTGGTACGAGCAGTACTTC

len: 14
j_gene: TRBJ1-6
d_gene: -
v_gene: TRBV14
abundance: -
CDR3aa: CASSQRGTHSPLHF
CDR3nt: TGTGCCAGCAGCCAACGGGGGACCCATTCACCCCTCCACTTT

len: 18
j_gene: TRBJ2-2
d_gene: TRBD2
v_gene: TRBV9
abundance: -
CDR3aa: CASSASSRLAGISGELFF
CDR3nt: TGTGCCAGCAGCGCCTCTTCTCGACTAGCGGGGATTTCCGGGGAGCTGTTTTTT

len: 19
j_gene: TRBJ2-1
d_gene: TRBD2
v_gene: TRBV27
abundance: -
CDR3aa: CASSLSAAPLAGGHNEQFF
CDR3nt: TGTGCCAGCAGTTTATCGGCCGCCCCCCTAGCGGGAGGGCACAATGAGCAGTTCTTC

len: 15
j_gene: TRBJ2-1
d_gene: TRBD1
v_gene: TRBV9
abundance: -
CDR3aa: CASSSGQGAYNEQFF
CDR3nt: TGTGCCAGCAGCTCCGGACAGGGGGCTTACAATGAGCAGTTCTTC

len: 15
j_gene: TRBJ1-2
d_gene: -
v_gene: TRBV5-1
abundance: -
CDR3aa: CASSLGGQGIYGYTF
CDR3nt: TGCGCCAGCAGCTTGGGAGGCCAGGGGATTTATGGCTACACCTTC

len: 17
j_gene: TRBJ2-1
d_gene: TRBD2
v_gene: TRBV7-6
abundance: few
CDR3aa: CASSLEVTGRGYNEQFF
CDR3nt: TGTGCCAGCAGCCTAGAGGTTACCGGGAGGGGGTACAATGAGCAGTTCTTC

len: 15
j_gene: TRBJ2-3
d_gene: -
v_gene: TRBV9
abundance: -
CDR3aa: CASSVAGSPPDTQYF
CDR3nt: TGTGCCAGCAGCGTAGCGGGGTCCCCCCCAGATACGCAGTATTTT

len: 13
j_gene: TRBJ1-5
d_gene: -
v_gene: TRBV6-1
abundance: -
CDR3aa: CASSERVNQPQHF
CDR3nt: TGTGCCAGCAGTGAACGAGTGAATCAGCCCCAGCATTTT

len: 17
j_gene: TRBJ1-3
d_gene: -
v_gene: TRBV4-1
abundance: once
CDR3aa: CASSQDTFGYLGNTIYF
CDR3nt: TGCGCCAGCAGCCAAGATACATTCGGGTATCTCGGAAACACCATATATTTT

len: 14
j_gene: TRBJ2-5
d_gene: -
v_gene: TRBV5-6
abundance: -
CDR3aa: CASSWWTLGETQYF
CDR3nt: TGTGCCAGCAGCTGGTGGACATTGGGGGAGACCCAGTACTTC

len: 12
j_gene: TRBJ1-2
d_gene: TRBD1
v_gene: TRBV28
abundance: -
CDR3aa: CASGQGDYGYTF
CDR3nt: TGTGCCAGCGGACAGGGGGACTATGGCTACACCTTC

len: 16
j_gene: TRBJ2-6
d_gene: TRBD1
v_gene: TRBV7-3
abundance: -
CDR3aa: CASSSYRGPGANVLTF
CDR3nt: TGTGCCAGCAGCTCCTACAGGGGGCCTGGGGCCAACGTCCTGACTTTC

len: 14
j_gene: TRBJ1-3
d_gene: -
v_gene: TRBV9
abundance: -
CDR3aa: CASSAGTSGNTIYF
CDR3nt: TGTGCCAGCAGCGCAGGAACCTCTGGAAACACCATATATTTT

len: 16
j_gene: TRBJ1-5
d_gene: -
v_gene: TRBV5-8
abundance: -
CDR3aa: CASSASRRGADQPQHF
CDR3nt: TGTGCCAGCAGCGCCTCTCGGCGGGGGGCGGATCAGCCCCAGCATTTT

len: 17
j_gene: TRBJ1-5
d_gene: TRBD1
v_gene: TRBV5-6
abundance: -
CDR3aa: CASSLKSGTGGNQPQHF
CDR3nt: TGTGCCAGCAGCTTGAAATCAGGGACAGGGGGGAATCAGCCCCAGCATTTT

len: 15
j_gene: TRBJ2-1
d_gene: -
v_gene: TRBV5-6
abundance: -
CDR3aa: CASSLAGAIYNEQFF
CDR3nt: TGTGCCAGCAGCTTGGCAGGGGCAATTTACAATGAGCAGTTCTTC

len: 15
j_gene: TRBJ1-2
d_gene: -
v_gene: TRBV5-6
abundance: -
CDR3aa: CASSLAPGQKLGYTF
CDR3nt: TGTGCCAGCAGCTTGGCCCCTGGACAGAAACTTGGCTACACCTTC

len: 14
j_gene: TRBJ1-5
d_gene: -
v_gene: TRBV10-2
abundance: few
CDR3aa: CASSEVNRNQPQHF
CDR3nt: TGCGCCAGCAGTGAGGTTAACAGAAATCAGCCCCAGCATTTT

len: 17
j_gene: TRBJ2-5
d_gene: TRBD1
v_gene: TRBV28
abundance: -
CDR3aa: CASSPTSTTGPQETQYF
CDR3nt: TGTGCCAGCAGCCCCACTAGTACGACAGGGCCCCAAGAGACCCAGTACTTC